Presented here are 24 T cell receptor beta chains from one specimen sequenced in a study of blood T cell repertoires in COVID-19. Repertoires were generated with immunoSEQ multiplex PCR, while TCRdb's copy carries only in-frame clones and drops some. The sample consists of 55,000 to 75,000 clones, around 79% of them appearing once. The material sequenced was peripheral blood. Receptors originate from a man aged 55 to 69 with acute or convalescent COVID-19.

The chain combines TRBV19 with TRBJ2-6; D gene ambiguous. The V gene lost 7 bases and the J gene lost 0 bases, with 7 bases spanning the gap. The CDR3 is 14 residues long. Per germline, CDR1 LNHDA and CDR2 SQIVND (reference sequence). CDR3 loop: CASNRDSGANVLTF. CDR3 in DNA: TGTGCCAGTAACCGAGACTCTGGGGCCAACGTCCTGACTTTC.

This sequence joins TRBV12-1 and TRBJ1-2. TRBV12-1 counts as a pseudogene. The CDR3 length is 16 residues. The CDR3 spells CASSFARLPPNYGYTF. Written as DNA, the CDR3 is TGTGCCAGCAGCTTTGCTAGACTGCCACCTAACTATGGCTACACCTTC.

The V gene is TRBV21-1, the J gene TRBJ2-7; the table's D gene call, TRBD2, was not cross checked with the DNA. TRBV21-1 is given as a pseudogene. CDR3 length: 11 residues. The CDR3 protein is CASRLAGVPYV. The CDR3, as DNA: TGTGCCAGCCGACTAGCGGGGGTTCCGTACGTC.

This clone was detected only a few times. The chain couples TRBV7-9 to TRBJ2-1, with a weak D call TRBD1 (5 bases). V lost 2 bases and J lost 7, with 15 bases in between. Germline V lookup: CDR1 SEHNR, CDR2 FQNEAQ (reference sequence). The CDR3 has 15 residues. CDR3 in DNA: TGTGCCAGCAGCTTAAGGGGTGGTGAGATAAATGAGCAGTTCTTC. Translated, it gives CASSLRGGEINEQFF. Variable domain in full (rest from reference TRBV7-9 and TRBJ2-1): DTGVSQNPRHKITKRGQNVTFRCDPISEHNRLYWYRQTLGQGPEFLTYFQNEAQLEKSRLLSDRFSAERPKGSFSTLEIQRTEQGDSAMYLCASSLRGGEINEQFFGPGTRLTVL.

This sequence joins TRBV3-1 (or the pseudogene TRBV3-2) and TRBJ1-6, with D tentatively TRBD1 (5 bases). V lost 4 bases to trimming and J lost 7 bases, with 11 bases between them. The CDR3 spans 14 residues. CDR1 and CDR2 from the germline V gene are LGHDT and YNNKEL (reference sequence). The CDR3 reads CASSRDSGNSPLHF. The CDR3 bases are TGTGCCAGCAGCCGAGACAGCGGGAATTCACCCCTCCACTTT.

This chain connects TRBV7-9 to TRBJ2-3; TRBD1 is a possible D gene (6 bases). Germline CDR1 SEHNR, CDR2 FQNEAQ (reference sequence). The V end lost 4 bases, the J end lost 4 bases, and 15 bases lay between the germline ends. CDR3 length: 15 residues. The CDR3 bases are TGTGCCAGCAGCTCCCTAGGGGGTTTCGCAGATACGCAGTATTTT. This translates into CASSSLGGFADTQYF.

This rearrangement joins TRBV18 to TRBJ2-5, with 14 bases that match TRBD2. V was clipped by 5 bases and J by 3 bases; unmatched bases: 5. The CDR3 extends over 16 amino acids. Germline V lookup: CDR1 KGHSH, CDR2 LQKENI. This chain's CDR3 is CASSTGLAGGEETQYF. DNA for the CDR3: TGTGCCAGCTCAACCGGACTAGCGGGAGGTGAAGAGACCCAGTACTTC.

Only a few counts were recorded for this clone. CDR3 sequence reads: CASNAGGYNEQFF. The DNA of the CDR3 is TGTGCCAGCAATGCGGGAGGGTACAATGAGCAGTTCTTC. The chain uses TRBV6-5 and TRBJ2-1, with TRBD2 identical over 9 bases. The V segment lost 7 bases and the J segment 4 bases; nucleotides outside the gene matches: 2. The CDR3 sequence is 13 residues long. The V gene's germline CDR1 is MNHEY and CDR2 SVGAGI.

V gene TRBV19 combines with J gene TRBJ1-1; 8 bases are shared with TRBD1. CDR1 is LNHDA, CDR2 SQIVND, per germline (reference sequence). Losses at the gene ends were 5 bases for V and 1 base for J; bases not matched to a gene: 6. There are 15 residues in the CDR3. CDR3: CASSPHRGSNTEAFF. The CDR3 DNA is TGTGCCAGTAGTCCCCACAGGGGGTCGAACACTGAAGCTTTCTTT.

This chain links TRBV28 with TRBJ2-3; 10 bases agree with TRBD2. The trim removed 4 bases at V and 0 bases at J, leaving 7 bases unmatched. Germline-derived CDR1 and CDR2 are MDHEN and SYDVKM. The CDR3 runs to 17 residues. CDR3 sequence (DNA): TGTGCCAGCAGTTCACCTATTAGCGGGAGGAGCACAGATACGCAGTATTTT. This codes for CASSSPISGRSTDTQYF.

The chain carries TRBV3-1 (or the pseudogene TRBV3-2) and TRBJ2-5; 7 bases are shared with TRBD2. This CDR3 is built from 14 residues. V lost 3 bases, J lost 1 base, and 2 bases stayed unmatched. The germline CDR1 and CDR2 sequences are LGHDT and YNNKEL (reference sequence). CDR3 sequence reads: CASSQASGQETQYF. The CDR3 bases are TGTGCCAGCAGCCAGGCTAGCGGCCAAGAGACCCAGTACTTC.

The rearrangement uses TRBV6-5 and TRBJ2-5, with a tentative D call TRBD1 (6 bases). The germline V gene has CDR1 MNHEY and CDR2 SVGAGI. The CDR3 runs to 14 residues. V was shortened by 8 bases and J by 2 bases, with 15 bases between the two germline ends. The CDR3 sequence is CASQRGSTQETQYF. The DNA for the CDR3 is TGTGCCAGCCAAAGGGGGTCTACACAAGAGACCCAGTACTTC.

The rearrangement joins TRBV5-1 to TRBJ1-4; D remains ambiguous. CDR1 and CDR2 (germline): SGHRS, YFSETQ. The CDR3 loop spans 14 amino acids. V lost 2 bases, J lost 3 bases, and 8 bases lay in between. CDR3: CASSFRGSNEKLFF. CDR3 coding DNA: TGCGCCAGCAGCTTCCGAGGTTCTAATGAAAAACTGTTTTTT.

The chain joins TRBV19 to TRBJ1-1; 9 bases line up with TRBD1. The CDR3 loop spans 16 amino acids. V gave up 9 bases and J gave up 0 bases; unmatched junction bases: 11. Germline assignment: CDR1 LNHDA and CDR2 SQIVND (reference sequence). The CDR3 reads CASSQGAYLLNTEAFF. The CDR3 nucleotides are TGTGCCAGCTCACAGGGGGCGTACCTCCTGAACACTGAAGCTTTCTTT. Based on the CDR3 plus reference TRBV19 and TRBJ1-1, the full variable domain is DGGITQSPKYLFRKEGQNVTLSCEQNLNHDAMYWYRQDPGQGLRLIYYSQIVNDFQKGDIAEGYSVSREKKESFPLTVTSAQKNPTAFYLCASSQGAYLLNTEAFFGQGTRLTVV.

The V call is TRBV2, the J call TRBJ2-7; 9 bases align to TRBD2. Trimming at V came to 7 bases and at J to 0 bases, leaving 7 bases not matched to a gene. The CDR3 has 15 amino acids. Per the germline V gene, CDR1 is SNHLY and CDR2 is FYNNEI. The CDR3 region is CASTTSGLSSYEQYF. The CDR3 coding sequence is TGTGCCAGCACGACTAGCGGATTAAGCTCCTACGAGCAGTACTTC.

This rearrangement joins TRBV19 to TRBJ2-6; TRBD1 aligns across 11 bases. CDR3 size: 17 residues. Germline CDR1 is LNHDA and CDR2 is SQIVND (reference sequence). After removal of 5 bases from V and 4 bases from J, the junction contained 7 bases not matched to a gene. The DNA of the CDR3 is TGTGCCAGTAGTCCCCGGGACAGGGGGTCAGGGGCCAACGTCCTGACTTTC. Protein sequence: CASSPRDRGSGANVLTF.

The chain joins TRBV6-5 to TRBJ2-2; TRBD2 agrees at 8 bases. This CDR3 comprises 11 residues. The V gene's germline CDR1 is MNHEY and CDR2 SVGAGI. After removal of 10 bases from V and 6 bases from J, the junction contained 1 base not matched to a gene. The CDR3 region has the DNA TGTGCCACCGGGGGGGCCGGGGAGCTGTTTTTT. Amino acids: CATGGAGELFF.

This clone was found a few times. The chain recombines TRBV2 with TRBJ2-5; tentative D call: TRBD1 (7 bases). Germline V lookup: CDR1 SNHLY, CDR2 FYNNEI. The CDR3 is made up of 15 amino acids. V was cut by 3 bases and J by 3 bases, with 14 bases left in between. The CDR3 nucleotides read TGTGCCAGCAGTGACAGGGGGGTCGGAGAAGAGACCCAGTACTTC. Amino acid sequence: CASSDRGVGEETQYF.

V gene TRBV19 combines with J gene TRBJ1-4; no firm D call. In germline, CDR1 is LNHDA, CDR2 SQIVND (reference sequence). CDR3 length: 18 amino acids. The V gene lost 3 bases and the J gene lost 7 bases, with 24 bases spanning the gap. The CDR3 DNA follows: TGTGCCAGTAGTATCCAAACGAGGACTTATGATTTGACTGAAAAACTGTTTTTT. This translates into CASSIQTRTYDLTEKLFF.

This chain links TRBV7-2 with TRBJ2-1; tentatively, D is TRBD1 (6 bases). The CDR3 contains 14 residues. Per germline, CDR1 SGHTA and CDR2 FQGNSA. V gave up 1 base and J gave up 5 bases, with 9 bases separating them. The DNA for the CDR3 is TGTGCCAGCAGCTTAGGGGACATTAACAATGAGCAGTTCTTC. This encodes CASSLGDINNEQFF.

This clone came up once. The rearrangement uses TRBV5-6 and TRBJ1-1, with D unresolved. Germline-derived CDR1 and CDR2 are SGHDT and YYEEEE. The V end lost 5 bases, the J end lost 1 base, and 12 bases lay between the germline ends. The CDR3 is 14 amino acids. In DNA form, the CDR3 reads TGTGCCAGCAGTCCCGGAGGTGCGAACACTGAAGCTTTCTTT. As protein: CASSPGGANTEAFF.

This clone was counted a single time. This chain uses TRBV25-1 with TRBJ1-2; D not certain. This CDR3 is 13 amino acids long. From germline, CDR1 is MGHDK and CDR2 SYGVNS. Trimming pared 8 bases from V and 0 bases from J, leaving 10 bases between. CDR3 DNA: TGTGCCAGCTCGGAGGAGGCTAACTATGGCTACACCTTC. Translating it yields CASSEEANYGYTF.

The V gene is TRBV2, the J gene TRBJ2-7, with 7 bases aligning to TRBD1. Germline-derived CDR1 and CDR2 are SNHLY and FYNNEI. The junction had 5 bases not matched to a gene; V was cut back by 4 bases and J by 8 bases. The CDR3 length is 12 residues. CDR3 in DNA: TGTGCCAGCAGTGTGGAACAGGGGAAGCAGTACTTC. Translated, it gives CASSVEQGKQYF.

This clone was counted ten times or more. The chain recombines TRBV5-1 with TRBJ2-3; 7 positions agree with TRBD2. The CDR3 runs 15 residues. Losses at the gene ends were 5 bases for V and 4 bases for J; bases not matched to a gene: 10. Germline V CDR1 and CDR2: SGHRS, YFSETQ. The CDR3 here is CASRRAGEFSDTQYF. The CDR3 region has the DNA TGCGCCAGCAGGAGGGCGGGGGAATTCTCAGATACGCAGTATTTT.